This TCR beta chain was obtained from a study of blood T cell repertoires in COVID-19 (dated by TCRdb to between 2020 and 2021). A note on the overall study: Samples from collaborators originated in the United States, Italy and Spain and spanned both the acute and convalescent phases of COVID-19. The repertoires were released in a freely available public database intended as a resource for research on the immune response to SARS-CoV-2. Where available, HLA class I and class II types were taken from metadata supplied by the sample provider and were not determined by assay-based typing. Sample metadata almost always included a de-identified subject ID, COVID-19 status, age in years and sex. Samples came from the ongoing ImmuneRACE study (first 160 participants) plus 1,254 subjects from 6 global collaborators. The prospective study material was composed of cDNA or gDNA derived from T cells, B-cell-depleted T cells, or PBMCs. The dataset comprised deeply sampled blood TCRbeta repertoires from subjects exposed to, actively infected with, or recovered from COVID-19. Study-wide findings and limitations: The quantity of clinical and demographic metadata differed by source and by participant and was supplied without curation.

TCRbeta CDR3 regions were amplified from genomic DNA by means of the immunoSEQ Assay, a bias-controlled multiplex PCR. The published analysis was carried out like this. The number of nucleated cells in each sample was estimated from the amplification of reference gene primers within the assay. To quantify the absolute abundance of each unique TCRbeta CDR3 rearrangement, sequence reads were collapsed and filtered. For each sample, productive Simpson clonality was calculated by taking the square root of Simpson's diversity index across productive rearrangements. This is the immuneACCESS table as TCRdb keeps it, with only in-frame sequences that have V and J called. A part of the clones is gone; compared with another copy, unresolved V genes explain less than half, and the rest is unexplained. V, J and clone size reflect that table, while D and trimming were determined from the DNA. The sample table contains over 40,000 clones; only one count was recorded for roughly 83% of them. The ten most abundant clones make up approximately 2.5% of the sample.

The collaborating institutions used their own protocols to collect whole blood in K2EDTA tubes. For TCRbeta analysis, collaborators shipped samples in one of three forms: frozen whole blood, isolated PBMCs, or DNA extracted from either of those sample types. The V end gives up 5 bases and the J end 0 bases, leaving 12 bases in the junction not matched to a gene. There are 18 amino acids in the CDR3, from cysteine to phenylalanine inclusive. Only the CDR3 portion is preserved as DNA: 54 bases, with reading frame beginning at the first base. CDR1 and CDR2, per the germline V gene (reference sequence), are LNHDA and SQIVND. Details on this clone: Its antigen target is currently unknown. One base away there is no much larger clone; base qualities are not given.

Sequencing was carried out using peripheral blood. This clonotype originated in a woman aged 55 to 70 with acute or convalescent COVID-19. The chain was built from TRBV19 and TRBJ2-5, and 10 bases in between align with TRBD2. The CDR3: CASSVSASGLADQETQYF. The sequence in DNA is TGTGCCAGTAGTGTCTCCGCAAGCGGACTAGCGGACCAAGAGACCCAGTACTTC.